The 19 T cell receptor beta chains below were found in one sample sequenced in a study of T cell responses to AZD1222 COVID-19 vaccine. Generated by immunoSEQ multiplex PCR, the TCRdb table keeps only in-frame clones and is missing some. The sample yields about 89,000 clones, under 95% seen once. The input for sequencing was peripheral blood, taken on day 0 of MenACWY control vaccination. These receptors all stem from an adult in good health.

The V gene is TRBV18, the J gene TRBJ2-3; 16 bases agree with TRBD2. Germline V lookup: CDR1 KGHSH, CDR2 LQKENI. The CDR3 consists of 16 residues. V lost 3 bases to trimming and J lost 10 bases; unmatched junction nucleotides: 7. The CDR3 coding sequence is TGTGCCAGCTCACCTGGGACTAGCGGGGGGGCCATTGCGCAGTATTTT. Translating it yields CASSPGTSGGAIAQYF. Supplemented by reference TRBV18 and TRBJ2-3, the full variable domain reads NAGVMQNPRHLVRRRGQEARLRCSPMKGHSHVYWYRQLPEEGLKFMVYLQKENIIDESGMPKERFSAEFPKEGPSILRIQQVVRGDSAAYFCASSPGTSGGAIAQYFGPGTRLTVL.

The CDR3 sequence is CASSAGQNNEQFF. CDR3 nucleotide sequence: TGTGCCAGCAGTGCGGGACAGAACAATGAGCAGTTCTTC. This chain joins TRBV2 and TRBJ2-1; 7 bases match TRBD1. Germline V gene data show CDR1 as SNHLY and CDR2 as FYNNEI. The CDR3 is 13 residues long. Losses at the gene ends were 4 bases for V and 5 bases for J; bases not matched to a gene: 2.

The rearrangement joins TRBV5-6 to TRBJ2-4; tentative D call: TRBD1 (6 bases). Germline V gene sequence: CDR1 SGHDT, CDR2 YYEEEE. This CDR3 spans 16 amino acids. The ends were cut back, 0 bases at V and 0 bases at J, with 10 bases in the middle. CDR3 nucleotide sequence: TGTGCCAGCAGCTTGGTGGGGGCAGGAGCCAAAAACATTCAGTACTTC. Translated, it gives CASSLVGAGAKNIQYF.

The V call is TRBV9, the J call TRBJ1-6; TRBD1 might be the D (5 bases). The germline V gene has CDR1 SGDLS and CDR2 YYNGEE. The length of the CDR3 is 18 residues. The V and J ends lost 0 bases and 1 base respectively, with 14 bases between them. CDR3 in amino acids: CASSVGPAGNSYNSPLHF. CDR3 bases: TGTGCCAGCAGCGTAGGTCCAGCAGGGAATTCCTATAATTCACCCCTCCACTTT.

The CDR3 coding sequence is TGTGCCAGCAGCTTAGGTGCGGGAGTCTACGAGCAGTACTTC. This codes for CASSLGAGVYEQYF. This chain connects TRBV7-6 to TRBJ2-7, with 7 bases aligning to TRBD2. Per germline, CDR1 SGHVS and CDR2 FNYEAQ. The ends lost 1 base at V and 3 bases at J; junction bases unmatched: 3. The CDR3 length is 14 residues.

The chain joins TRBV19 to TRBJ2-2; TRBD2 aligns across 7 bases. Germline V gene data show CDR1 as LNHDA and CDR2 as SQIVND (reference sequence). J gave up 4 bases and V 5 bases, and 7 bases lay outside the gene matches. The CDR3 contains 15 residues. The CDR3 spells CASSFRGTTTGELFF. The CDR3 DNA reads as TGTGCCAGTAGTTTTCGCGGGACTACCACCGGGGAGCTGTTTTTT.

CDR3 DNA: TGTGCCAGCAGACTAGCGGGAAACAATGAGCAGTTCTTC. This encodes CASRLAGNNEQFF. The rearrangement uses TRBV6-5 and TRBJ2-1, with TRBD2 matching 10 bases. J lost 5 bases, V lost 6 bases, and 1 base had no gene match. This CDR3 contains 13 residues. The germline CDR1 and CDR2 sequences are MNHEY and SVGAGI.

The rearrangement uses TRBV13 and TRBJ2-7; 7 nucleotides match TRBD1. Losses at the gene ends were 5 bases for V and 2 bases for J; bases not matched to a gene: 9. Germline values: CDR1 PRHDT, CDR2 FYEKMQ (reference sequence). The CDR3 is 15 amino acids. The DNA of the CDR3 is TGTGCCAGCAGCCACAGGGGAGTGAGCACCTACGAGCAGTACTTC. Its translation is CASSHRGVSTYEQYF.

This chain's CDR3 is CASSDRQGGADIQYF. In DNA form, the CDR3 reads TGTGCCAGCAGCGACCGACAGGGAGGCGCGGACATTCAGTACTTC. The genes are TRBV7-2 and TRBJ2-4; D is possibly TRBD1 (7 bases). There are 15 residues in the CDR3. The germline CDR1 and CDR2 sequences are SGHTA and FQGNSA. Trimming removed 5 bases at V and 8 bases at J, with 19 bases between.

The rearrangement joins TRBV2 to TRBJ2-3, with D tentatively TRBD1 or TRBD2 (6 bases each). The CDR3 totals 14 residues. CDR1 is SNHLY, CDR2 FYNNEI, per germline. V was shortened by 6 bases and J by 6 bases, with 16 bases between the two germline ends. CDR3 coding DNA: TGTGCCAGCAGGGGACGGGGGCGATCGGATACGCAGTATTTT. Translated: CASRGRGRSDTQYF.

The chain has TRBV11-2 and TRBJ2-4; D remains ambiguous. The V and J ends lost 5 bases and 6 bases respectively, with 20 bases between them. Germline V CDR1 and CDR2: SGHAT, FQNNGV. The CDR3 runs to 16 residues. This CDR3 is CASSPLGTARLNIQYF. As DNA, the CDR3 is TGTGCCAGCAGCCCCCTAGGAACCGCCCGACTAAACATTCAGTACTTC.

Here the CDR3 DNA reads TGCGCCAGCAGCCAAGAGAGGGCCTATGGCTACACCTTC. It codes for CASSQERAYGYTF. The chain links TRBV4-3 to TRBJ1-2; D ambiguous. The CDR3 length is 13 residues. The V end was cut by 0 bases, the J end by 4 bases, with 6 bases between. CDR1 is LGHNA and CDR2 is YSLEER in the germline V gene.

The chain combines TRBV5-4 with TRBJ2-1, with 13 bases identical to TRBD2. Germline V gene lookup returns CDR1 SGHNT and CDR2 YYREEE (reference sequence). The CDR3 has 15 amino acids. V lost 4 bases, J lost 7 bases, and 5 bases stayed unmatched. CDR3 coding DNA: TGTGCCAGCAGCCCCACTAGCGGGAGGGCTAATGAGCAGTTCTTC. It yields the protein CASSPTSGRANEQFF.

The rearrangement uses TRBV21-1 and TRBJ1-1; the D call in the table, TRBD1, was not verified against the DNA. TRBV21-1 is termed a pseudogene. CDR3 length: 13 amino acids. The CDR3 nucleotides read TGTGCCAGCCTGGGTGGGGCGAACACTGAAGCTTTCTTT. Its protein product is CASLGGANTEAFF.

In this sample, this clone turned up a few times. This sequence joins TRBV4-1 and TRBJ1-4; D unresolved. Trimming stripped 0 bases from V and 10 bases from J, with 12 bases between. In germline, CDR1 is MGHRA, CDR2 YSYEKL. The CDR3 is 14 amino acids. CDR3 bases: TGCGCCAGCAGCCAAGAAGGGCGGGGAGGAAAACTGTTTTTT. Translation gives CASSQEGRGGKLFF.

This chain uses TRBV7-8 with TRBJ2-7, with unresolved D. V shed 5 bases and J shed 4 bases, with 12 bases lying between them. Per the germline V gene, CDR1 is SGHVS and CDR2 is FQNEAQ. The CDR3 consists of 13 residues. In nucleotides, the CDR3 is TGTGCCAGCAGCCTAATAGTCGGGTACGAGCAGTACTTC. Its protein is CASSLIVGYEQYF.

The chain recombines TRBV5-1 with TRBJ2-3; 9 nucleotides agree with TRBD2. Germline lookup yields CDR1 SGHRS and CDR2 YFSETQ. V was clipped by 3 bases and J by 6 bases; unmatched bases: 14. The CDR3 is 17 amino acids. The CDR3 sequence: CASSSRGGGGAGDTQYF. CDR3 nucleotide sequence: TGCGCCAGCAGCTCCCGAGGAGGCGGGGGGGCCGGTGATACGCAGTATTTT.

The rearrangement joins TRBV10-1 to TRBJ2-1, with D possibly being TRBD1 (7 bases). CDR3 length equals 13 residues. The germline CDR1 and CDR2 sequences are WNHNN and SYGVQD (reference sequence). Deletions cut 2 bases from V and 8 bases from J, with 10 bases between. This CDR3 is CASSEQGGDEQFF. CDR3 sequence (DNA): TGCGCCAGCAGTGAGCAGGGGGGCGATGAGCAGTTCTTC.

The rearrangement joins TRBV5-6 to TRBJ2-5, with TRBD1 identical over 10 bases. The CDR3 has 16 residues. CDR1 SGHDT and CDR2 YYEEEE come from the germline V gene. V was pared by 5 bases and J by 2 bases, with 9 bases of the junction left unmatched. The CDR3 region has the DNA TGTGCCAGCAGATTACTCCCGGGACAGGGGCAAGAGACCCAGTACTTC. It codes for CASRLLPGQGQETQYF.